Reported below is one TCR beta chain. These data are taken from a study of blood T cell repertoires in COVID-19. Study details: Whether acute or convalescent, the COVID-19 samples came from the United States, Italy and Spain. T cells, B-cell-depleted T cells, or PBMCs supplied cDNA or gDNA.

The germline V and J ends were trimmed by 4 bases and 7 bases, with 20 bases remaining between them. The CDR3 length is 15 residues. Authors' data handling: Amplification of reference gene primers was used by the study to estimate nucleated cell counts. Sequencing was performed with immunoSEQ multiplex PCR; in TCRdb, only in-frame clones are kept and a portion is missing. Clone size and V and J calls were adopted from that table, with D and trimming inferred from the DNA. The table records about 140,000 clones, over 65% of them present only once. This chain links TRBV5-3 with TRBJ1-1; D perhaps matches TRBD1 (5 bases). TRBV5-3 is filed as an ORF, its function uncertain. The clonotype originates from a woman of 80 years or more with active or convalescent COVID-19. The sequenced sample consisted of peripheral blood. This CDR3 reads CARSPIHRTKGEAFF. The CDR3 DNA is TGTGCCAGAAGCCCCATTCATAGGACAAAGGGTGAAGCTTTCTTT.